This entry lists 2 T cell receptor beta chains sequenced from one sample in a study of T cell responses to AZD1222 COVID-19 vaccine. Clones were read by immunoSEQ multiplex PCR, and TCRdb kept only the in-frame ones, dropping some. The repertoire has about 160,000 clones, 88% of them found once; the top ten carry 4.3%. The starting material was peripheral blood, obtained 28 days after the second AZD1222 dose. Receptors originate from an adult who received the AZD1222 COVID-19 vaccine.

This clone turned up a few times. DNA of the CDR3: TGTGCCAGCAGGGGTTCGACAGGGGGCCCTGAAGCTTTCTTT. Its translation: CASRGSTGGPEAFF. The chain employs TRBV6-5 and TRBJ1-1; 10 positions match TRBD1. The CDR3 sequence is 14 residues long. The ends lost 6 bases at V and 6 bases at J; junction bases unmatched: 7. Germline lookup yields CDR1 MNHEY and CDR2 SVGAGI.

The chain uses TRBV27 and TRBJ1-2, with no clear D. CDR3 length equals 15 residues. Deletions cut 2 bases from V and 4 bases from J, with 14 bases between. CDR1 and CDR2 (germline): MNHEY, SMNVEV (reference sequence). This chain's CDR3 is CASSLAFGLGYGYTF. Written as DNA, the CDR3 is TGTGCCAGCAGTTTAGCTTTCGGTTTGGGCTATGGCTACACCTTC.